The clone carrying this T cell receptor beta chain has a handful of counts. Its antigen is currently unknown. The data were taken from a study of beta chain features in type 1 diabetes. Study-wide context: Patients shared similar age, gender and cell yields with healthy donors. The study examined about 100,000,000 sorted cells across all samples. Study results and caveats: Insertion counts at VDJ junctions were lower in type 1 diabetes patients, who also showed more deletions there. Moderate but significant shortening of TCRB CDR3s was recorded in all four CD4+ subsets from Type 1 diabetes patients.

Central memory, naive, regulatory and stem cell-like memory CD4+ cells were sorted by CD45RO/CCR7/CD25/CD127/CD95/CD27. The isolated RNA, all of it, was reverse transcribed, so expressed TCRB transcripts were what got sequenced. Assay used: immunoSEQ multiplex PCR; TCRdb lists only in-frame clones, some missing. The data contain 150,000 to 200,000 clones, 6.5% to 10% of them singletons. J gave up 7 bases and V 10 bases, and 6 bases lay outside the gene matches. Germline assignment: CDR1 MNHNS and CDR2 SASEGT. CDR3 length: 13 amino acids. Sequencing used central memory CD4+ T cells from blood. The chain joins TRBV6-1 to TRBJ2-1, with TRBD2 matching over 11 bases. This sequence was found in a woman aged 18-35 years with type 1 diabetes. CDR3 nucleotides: TGTGCCACCCGACTAGCGGGGAGGAATGAGCAGTTCTTC. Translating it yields CATRLAGRNEQFF.